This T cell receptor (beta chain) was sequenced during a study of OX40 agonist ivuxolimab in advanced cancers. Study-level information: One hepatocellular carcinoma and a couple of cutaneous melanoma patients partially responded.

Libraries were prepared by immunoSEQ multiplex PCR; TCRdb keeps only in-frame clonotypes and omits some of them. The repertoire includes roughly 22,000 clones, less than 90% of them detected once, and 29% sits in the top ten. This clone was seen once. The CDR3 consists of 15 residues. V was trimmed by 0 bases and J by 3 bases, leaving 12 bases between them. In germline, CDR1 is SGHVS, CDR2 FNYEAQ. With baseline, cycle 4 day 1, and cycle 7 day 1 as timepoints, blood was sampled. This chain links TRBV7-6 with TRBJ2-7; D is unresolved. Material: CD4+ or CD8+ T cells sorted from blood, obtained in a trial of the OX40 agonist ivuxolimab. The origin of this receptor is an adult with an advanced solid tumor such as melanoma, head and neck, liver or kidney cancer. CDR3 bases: TGTGCCAGCAGCTTAGCCCCCGGGCCAGACTACGAGCAGTACTTC. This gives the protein CASSLAPGPDYEQYF. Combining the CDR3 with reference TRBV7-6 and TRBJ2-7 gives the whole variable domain GAGVSQSPRYKVTKRGQDVALRCDPISGHVSLYWYRQALGQGPEFLTYFNYEAQQDKSGLPNDRFSAERPEGSISTLTIQRTEQRDSAMYRCASSLAPGPDYEQYFGPGTRLTVT.